The clone carrying this TCR beta chain was observed a handful of times. Its target is not known. The record originates from a study of early T cells in non-severe SARS-CoV-2 infection. Study at large: Sequencing of unsorted whole blood was done on bulk RNA, leaving chains unpaired. Notes on the study in general: Lookups in VDJdb leaned toward anti-spike CD8 responses and missed private and CD4 specificities.

CDR3 length equals 15 residues. Deletions cut 1 base from V and 3 bases from J, with 12 bases between. Germline CDR1 reads SGHVS; CDR2 reads FQNEAQ. Molecules of cDNA were individually given unique molecular identifiers that were attached to them. MiXCR was run by TCRdb on the 5' RACE reads, yielding one entry per CDR3 protein. The sample records under 85,000 distinct CDR3 sequences, about 14% being singletons. What was sequenced was whole blood. The origin of this receptor is an adult who was a healthcare worker with PCR-confirmed SARS-CoV-2 infection or an uninfected control (not recorded which). The V call is TRBV7-8, the J call TRBJ2-5; D gene ambiguous. The CDR3 sequence is CASSLVGRAKETQYF. CDR3 sequence (DNA): TGTGCCAGCAGCTTAGTAGGCAGAGCAAAAGAGACCCAGTACTTC.